The 11 T cell receptor beta chains below come from one sample, sequenced in a study of radiation and T cells in renal cell carcinoma. Assay: immunoSEQ multiplex PCR; the TCRdb copy retains only in-frame clones and omits some. Of some 130,000 clones listed, 88% are singletons. Time point described: blood 2 weeks post-SBRT. As for treatment: 15 Gy SBRT to primary tumor, nephrectomy 4 weeks later. Sequenced material: blood, taken from a patient whose treatment included radiotherapy and nephrectomy. These receptors all come from a woman aged 65 to 85 with renal cell carcinoma.

The chain has TRBV7-9 and TRBJ1-5, with D unresolved. V dropped 5 bases and J dropped 7 bases, with 12 bases sitting between them. Germline-derived CDR1 and CDR2 are SEHNR and FQNEAQ (reference sequence). The CDR3 consists of 13 residues. The CDR3 nucleotides read TGTGCCAGCAGCCAAGCTGGGAGCCAGCCCCAGCATTTT. Translation: CASSQAGSQPQHF.

The rearrangement links TRBV6-5 to TRBJ2-5, with 7 bases fitting TRBD1. The V gene's germline CDR1 is MNHEY and CDR2 SVGAGI. Trimming took 0 bases from V and 4 from J; bases not matched to a gene: 5. CDR3 length: 15 residues. CDR3 nucleotides: TGTGCCAGCAGTTACTCGAACAGGGGTGCAGAGACCCAGTACTTC. Protein product: CASSYSNRGAETQYF.

The chain couples TRBV9 to TRBJ1-6, with D unclear. Germline-derived CDR1 and CDR2 are SGDLS and YYNGEE. There are 14 residues in the CDR3. V gave up 2 bases and J gave up 0 bases, with 3 bases separating them. The CDR3 coding sequence is TGTGCCAGCAGCGTGGACTCCTATAATTCACCCCTCCACTTT. This gives the protein CASSVDSYNSPLHF. Combining the CDR3 with reference TRBV9 and TRBJ1-6 gives the whole variable domain DSGVTQTPKHLITATGQRVTLRCSPRSGDLSVYWYQQSLDQGLQFLIQYYNGEERAKGNILERFSAQQFPDLHSELNLSSLELGDSALYFCASSVDSYNSPLHFGNGTRLTVT.

This clone was seen only a few times. The chain uses TRBV2 and TRBJ1-1; tentative D call: TRBD1 (5 bases). Germline V gives CDR1 SNHLY, CDR2 FYNNEI. The length of the CDR3 is 13 residues. Trimming left V 7 bases short and J 1 base short, with 10 bases between. The CDR3 nucleotides are TGTGCCAGCACTAGACAGCGGAACACTGAAGCTTTCTTT. It encodes CASTRQRNTEAFF. Using reference TRBV2 and TRBJ1-1 for the parts outside the CDR3, the full variable domain is EPEVTQTPSHQVTQMGQEVILRCVPISNHLYFYWYRQILGQKVEFLVSFYNNEISEKSEIFDDQFSVERPDGSNFTLKIRSTKLEDSAMYFCASTRQRNTEAFFGQGTRLTVV.

Only one count was recorded for this clone. The chain is built from TRBV2 and TRBJ2-2; D may be TRBD2 (6 bases). This CDR3 spans 13 amino acids. Germline-derived CDR1 and CDR2 are SNHLY and FYNNEI. Trimming stripped 5 bases from V and 6 bases from J, with 10 bases between. The CDR3 sequence is CASSLRGSGELFF. CDR3 nucleotides: TGTGCCAGCAGTCTTCGGGGGTCCGGGGAGCTGTTTTTT. The full variable domain, its missing parts supplied by reference TRBV2 and TRBJ2-2, is EPEVTQTPSHQVTQMGQEVILRCVPISNHLYFYWYRQILGQKVEFLVSFYNNEISEKSEIFDDQFSVERPDGSNFTLKIRSTKLEDSAMYFCASSLRGSGELFFGEGSRLTVL.

CDR3: CASSQGRVSGNTIYF. CDR3 bases: TGCGCCAGCAGCCAGGGACGGGTCTCTGGAAACACCATATATTTT. The chain uses TRBV5-1 and TRBJ1-3, with D possibly matching TRBD1 (5 bases). This CDR3 is built from 15 residues. Looked up from germline, CDR1 is SGHRS and CDR2 is YFSETQ. Between the trimmed V and J ends, which lost 4 bases and 0 bases, there was a span of 11 bases.

This chain joins TRBV10-3 and TRBJ1-1, with 8 nucleotides matching TRBD1. Per germline, CDR1 ENHRY and CDR2 SYGVKD. The V gene end was trimmed by 4 bases and the J gene end by 3 bases; junction bases not matched to a gene: 7. The CDR3 spans 15 residues. The CDR3 region is CAISANRGRYTEAFF. The CDR3 region has the DNA TGTGCCATCAGTGCGAACAGGGGGAGGTACACTGAAGCTTTCTTT.

The chain joins TRBV2 to TRBJ1-3; no definite D call. Germline CDR1 and CDR2: SNHLY and FYNNEI. The CDR3 is 14 residues long. The ends were cut back, 3 bases at V and 8 bases at J, with 14 bases in the middle. This CDR3 is CASSEVQISDTIYF. CDR3 nucleotides: TGTGCCAGCAGTGAGGTGCAAATCTCGGACACCATATATTTT.

The V and J genes are TRBV7-2 and TRBJ2-1; 7 bases match TRBD1. J was trimmed by 4 bases and V by 7 bases; bases with no gene match: 4. The germline V gene has CDR1 SGHTA and CDR2 FQGNSA. CDR3 length equals 13 residues. CDR3 loop: CASTPQGYNEQFF. CDR3 sequence (DNA): TGTGCCAGCACCCCACAGGGGTACAATGAGCAGTTCTTC.

This chain connects TRBV5-1 to TRBJ2-7; D is uncertain. The CDR3 sequence is 13 residues long. Germline CDR1 and CDR2: SGHRS and YFSETQ. V gave up 3 bases and J gave up 6 bases, with 13 bases separating them. The CDR3 protein is CASSSGPSPEQYF. The CDR3 nucleotides read TGCGCCAGCAGCTCAGGACCGAGTCCCGAGCAGTACTTC.

This clone was counted only a few times. The chain recombines TRBV28 with TRBJ1-1; 8 bases match TRBD1. Trimming at V came to 6 bases and at J to 1 base, leaving 10 bases not matched to a gene. The CDR3 is 16 amino acids. Germline V gene sequence: CDR1 MDHEN, CDR2 SYDVKM. CDR3 bases: TGTGCCAGCAGATCCGGACAGGGTGGAGGGAACACTGAAGCTTTCTTT. This encodes CASRSGQGGGNTEAFF.